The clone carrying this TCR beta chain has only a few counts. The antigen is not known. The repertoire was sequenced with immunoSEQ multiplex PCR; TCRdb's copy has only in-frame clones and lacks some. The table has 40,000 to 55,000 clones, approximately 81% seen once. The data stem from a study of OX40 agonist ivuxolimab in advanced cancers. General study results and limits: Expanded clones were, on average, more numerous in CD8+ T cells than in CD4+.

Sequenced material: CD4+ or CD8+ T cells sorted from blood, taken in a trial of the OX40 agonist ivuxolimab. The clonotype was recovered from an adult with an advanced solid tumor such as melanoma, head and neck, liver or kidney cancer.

CDR3 coding DNA: TGTGCCAGTATCAGGGGTTACGGCACTGAAGCTTTCTTT. Translated, it gives CASIRGYGTEAFF. This rearrangement joins TRBV19 to TRBJ1-1; D may be TRBD1 (6 bases). CDR3 length: 13 residues. Trimming stripped 7 bases from V and 4 bases from J, with 13 bases between. The germline V gene encodes CDR1 LNHDA and CDR2 SQIVND (reference sequence).